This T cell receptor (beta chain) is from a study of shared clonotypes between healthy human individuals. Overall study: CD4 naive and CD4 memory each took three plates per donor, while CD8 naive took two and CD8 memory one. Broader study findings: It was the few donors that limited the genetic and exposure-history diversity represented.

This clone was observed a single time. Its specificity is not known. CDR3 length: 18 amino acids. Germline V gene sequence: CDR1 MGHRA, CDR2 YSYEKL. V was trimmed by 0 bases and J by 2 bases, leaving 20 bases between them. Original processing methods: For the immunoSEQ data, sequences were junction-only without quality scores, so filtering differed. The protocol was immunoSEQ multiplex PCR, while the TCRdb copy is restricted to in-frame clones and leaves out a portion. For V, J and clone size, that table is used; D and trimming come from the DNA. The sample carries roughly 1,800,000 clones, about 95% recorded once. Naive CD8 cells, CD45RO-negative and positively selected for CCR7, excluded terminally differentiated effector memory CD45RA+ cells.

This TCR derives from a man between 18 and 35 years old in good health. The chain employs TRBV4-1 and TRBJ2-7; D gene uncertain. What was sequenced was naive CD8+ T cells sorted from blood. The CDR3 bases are TGCGCCAGCAGCCAAGACCCCGGACCTATGCCTAAGGCCTACGAGCAGTACTTC. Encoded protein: CASSQDPGPMPKAYEQYF.